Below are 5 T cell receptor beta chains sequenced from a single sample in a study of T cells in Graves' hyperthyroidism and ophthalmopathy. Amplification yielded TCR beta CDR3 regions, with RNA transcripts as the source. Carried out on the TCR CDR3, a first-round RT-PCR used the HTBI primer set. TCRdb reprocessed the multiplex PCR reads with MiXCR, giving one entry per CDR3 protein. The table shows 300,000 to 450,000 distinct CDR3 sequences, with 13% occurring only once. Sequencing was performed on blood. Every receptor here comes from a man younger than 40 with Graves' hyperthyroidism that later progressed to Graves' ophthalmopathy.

The CDR3 region has the DNA TGTGCCAGCAAGGCTCCCCAGGCGGGGAACTCCTACGAGCAGTACGTC. This translates into CASKAPQAGNSYEQYV. The chain has TRBV27 and TRBJ2-7, with D perhaps TRBD2 (6 bases). Between the trimmed V and J ends, which lost 7 bases and 0 bases, there was a span of 19 bases. The CDR3 runs 16 residues. Germline V gene sequence: CDR1 MNHEY, CDR2 SMNVEV (reference sequence).

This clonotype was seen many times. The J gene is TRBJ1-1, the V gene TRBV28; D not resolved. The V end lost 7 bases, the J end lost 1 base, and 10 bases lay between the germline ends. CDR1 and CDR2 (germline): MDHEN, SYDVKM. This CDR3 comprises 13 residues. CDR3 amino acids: CASKIHPNTEAFF. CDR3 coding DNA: TGTGCCAGCAAAATACACCCGAACACTGAAGCTTTCTTT.

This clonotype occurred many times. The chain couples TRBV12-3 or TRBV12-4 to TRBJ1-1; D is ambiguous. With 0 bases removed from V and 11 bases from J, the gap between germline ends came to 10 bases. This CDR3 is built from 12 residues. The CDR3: CASSLAGLIAFF. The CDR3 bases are TGTGCCAGCAGTTTAGCAGGGTTGATTGCTTTCTTT.

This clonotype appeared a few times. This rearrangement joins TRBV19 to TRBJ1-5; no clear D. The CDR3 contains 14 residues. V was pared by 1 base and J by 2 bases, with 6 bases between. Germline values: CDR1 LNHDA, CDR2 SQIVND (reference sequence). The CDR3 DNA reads TGTGCCAGTAGTATAGTCGGGGGCAATCAGCCCCAGCATTTT. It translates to CASSIVGGNQPQHF.

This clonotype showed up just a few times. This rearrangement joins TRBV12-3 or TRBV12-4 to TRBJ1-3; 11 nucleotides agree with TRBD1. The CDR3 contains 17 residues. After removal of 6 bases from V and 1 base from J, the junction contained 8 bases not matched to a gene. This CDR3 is CASSGTGGSDSGNTIYF. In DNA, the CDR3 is TGTGCCAGCAGCGGGACAGGGGGTTCTGATTCTGGAAACACCATATATTTT.